The 10 T cell receptor beta chains presented below share a single source sample, sequenced in a study of regulatory T cells in long-lasting Graves disease. Documented time point: newly diagnosed GD, antithyroid drugs for less than 3 months. Making the TCR library involved RNA that had been extracted from PBMCs. Arm-PCR with iRepertoire HTBI primers amplified the CDR3 regions for these TCR beta libraries. TCRdb reprocessed the multiplex PCR reads via MiXCR and lists one record per CDR3 protein. The sample has about 540,000 distinct CDR3 sequences, less than 15% seen once. These data also formed part of another study, on T cells in Graves' hyperthyroidism and ophthalmopathy.

The source was peripheral blood mononuclear cells (PBMCs), collected at new diagnosis, from a patient treated with antithyroid drugs. The receptors come from a man between 25 and 39 years old with Graves disease.

This clonotype was found a few times. This chain connects TRBV6-1 to TRBJ2-5, with 9 nucleotides matching TRBD1. This CDR3 spans 14 amino acids. Germline CDR1 and CDR2: MNHNS and SASEGT. V was clipped by 7 bases and J by 2 bases; unmatched bases: 5. For the CDR3, the DNA is TGTGCCAGCACCAAAGACAGGGGGCAAGAGACCCAGTACTTC. This codes for CASTKDRGQETQYF.

V gene TRBV6-1 combines with J gene TRBJ2-5; the D gene could be TRBD1 or TRBD2 (5 bases each). The CDR3 consists of 12 residues. V gave up 7 bases and J gave up 2 bases, with 8 bases separating them. Germline CDR1 reads MNHNS; CDR2 reads SASEGT. CDR3: CASTWGQETQYF. In DNA form, the CDR3 reads TGTGCCAGCACGTGGGGGCAAGAGACCCAGTACTTC.

This clonotype came up many times. In nucleotides, the CDR3 is TGTGCCACCAGCTCCGGAACCTACAATGAGCAGTTCTTC. Translated: CATSSGTYNEQFF. This chain uses TRBV15 with TRBJ2-1; D unclear. The CDR3 covers 13 residues. Per the germline V gene, CDR1 is LNHNV and CDR2 is YYDKDF (reference sequence). V was pared by 5 bases and J by 2 bases, with 7 bases between. The entire variable domain, with the rest obtained from reference TRBV15 and TRBJ2-1, is as follows: DAMVIQNPRYQVTQFGKPVTLSCSQTLNHNVMYWYQQKSSQAPKLLFHYYDKDFNNEADTPDNFQSRRPNTSFCFLDIRSPGLGDTAMYLCATSSGTYNEQFFGPGTRLTVL.

This clonotype came up a few times. The chain has TRBV6-1 and TRBJ1-5; D remains unclear. V was pared by 6 bases and J by 4 bases, with 13 bases between. This CDR3 is built from 14 residues. CDR1 is MNHNS and CDR2 is SASEGT in the germline V gene. The CDR3 DNA reads TGTGCCAGCAGACCGGAAGGACTAAATCAGCCCCAGCATTTT. Amino acid sequence: CASRPEGLNQPQHF.

The chain recombines TRBV18 with TRBJ1-1; D uncertain. Trimming left V 2 bases short and J 0 bases short, with 13 bases between. Germline V CDR1 and CDR2: KGHSH, LQKENI. CDR3 length: 16 residues. The chain's CDR3 is CASSPIMGGLNTEAFF. The DNA of the CDR3 is TGTGCCAGCTCACCAATAATGGGCGGCTTGAACACTGAAGCTTTCTTT. Variable domain in full (rest from reference TRBV18 and TRBJ1-1): NAGVMQNPRHLVRRRGQEARLRCSPMKGHSHVYWYRQLPEEGLKFMVYLQKENIIDESGMPKERFSAEFPKEGPSILRIQQVVRGDSAAYFCASSPIMGGLNTEAFFGQGTRLTVV.

This clonotype was seen a few times. This chain connects TRBV20-1 to TRBJ1-3, with no clear D. V was pared by 6 bases and J by 0 bases, with 12 bases between. CDR3 length: 14 residues. Germline lookup yields CDR1 DFQATT and CDR2 SNEGSKA (reference sequence). The CDR3 spells CSALDMSSGNTIYF. DNA for the CDR3: TGCAGTGCCCTTGACATGAGCTCTGGAAACACCATATATTTT.

This clonotype was recorded once. The rearrangement joins TRBV15 to TRBJ2-1, with 8 bases matching TRBD2. CDR3 length equals 15 residues. The germline V gene encodes CDR1 LNHNV and CDR2 YYDKDF (reference sequence). V dropped 3 bases and J dropped 9; count of bases not matched to a gene: 10. DNA of the CDR3: TGTGCCACCAGCAGTGGGGGACTAGTGGGAGCTGAGCAGTTCTTC. Translation: CATSSGGLVGAEQFF.

This chain joins TRBV13 and TRBJ2-1; TRBD1 agrees at 9 bases. The CDR3 has 11 residues. The ends lost 6 bases at V and 15 bases at J; junction bases unmatched: 6. CDR1 is PRHDT and CDR2 is FYEKMQ in the germline V gene (reference sequence). CDR3 coding DNA: TGTGCCAGCAGAGAAGGGACAGGGATGTTCTTC. It is translated as CASREGTGMFF.

This clonotype occurred a few times. The V gene is TRBV19, the J gene TRBJ1-5; maybe TRBD1 (5 bases). Trimming removed 3 bases from V and 12 bases from J, with 12 bases in between. CDR1 LNHDA and CDR2 SQIVND come from the germline V gene (reference sequence). This CDR3 has 12 amino acids. CDR3 residues: CASSIPGGRQHF. In nucleotides, the CDR3 is TGTGCCAGTAGTATTCCCGGGGGTCGCCAGCATTTT. The full variable domain, completed using reference TRBV19 and TRBJ1-5, is DGGITQSPKYLFRKEGQNVTLSCEQNLNHDAMYWYRQDPGQGLRLIYYSQIVNDFQKGDIAEGYSVSREKKESFPLTVTSAQKNPTAFYLCASSIPGGRQHFGDGTRLSIL.

This clonotype was counted between two and nine times. The rearrangement uses TRBV5-1 and TRBJ2-5, with D perhaps TRBD1 or TRBD2 (5 bases each). Germline V gives CDR1 SGHRS, CDR2 YFSETQ. This CDR3 spans 16 amino acids. Between the trimmed V and J ends, which lost 4 bases and 7 bases, there was a span of 23 bases. The CDR3 nucleotides are TGCGCCAGCAGCATTTGGAGTGGGACCCCAGGTCGGACCCAGTACTTC. Translated: CASSIWSGTPGRTQYF.